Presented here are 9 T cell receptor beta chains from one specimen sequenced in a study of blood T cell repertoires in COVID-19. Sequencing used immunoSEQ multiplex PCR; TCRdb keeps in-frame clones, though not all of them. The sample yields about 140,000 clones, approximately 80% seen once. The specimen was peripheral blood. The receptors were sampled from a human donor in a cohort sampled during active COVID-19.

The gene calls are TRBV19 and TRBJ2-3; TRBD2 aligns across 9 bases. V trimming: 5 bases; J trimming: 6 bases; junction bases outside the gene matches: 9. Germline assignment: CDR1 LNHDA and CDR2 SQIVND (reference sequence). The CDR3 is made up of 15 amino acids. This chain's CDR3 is CASSAPGLAGDTQYF. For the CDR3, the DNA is TGTGCCAGTAGTGCCCCGGGACTAGCAGGTGATACGCAGTATTTT.

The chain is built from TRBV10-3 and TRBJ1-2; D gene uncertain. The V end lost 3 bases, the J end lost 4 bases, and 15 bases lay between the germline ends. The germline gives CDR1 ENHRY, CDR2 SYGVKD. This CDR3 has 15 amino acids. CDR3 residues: CAISEKVGLFYGYTF. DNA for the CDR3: TGTGCCATCAGTGAAAAGGTTGGGCTTTTCTATGGCTACACCTTC.

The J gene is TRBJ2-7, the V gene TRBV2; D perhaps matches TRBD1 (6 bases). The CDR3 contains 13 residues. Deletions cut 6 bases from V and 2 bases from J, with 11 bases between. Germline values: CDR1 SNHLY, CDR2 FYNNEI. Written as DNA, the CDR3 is TGTGCCAGCAGGGACAGCGTCCCCTACGAGCAGTACTTC. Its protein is CASRDSVPYEQYF.

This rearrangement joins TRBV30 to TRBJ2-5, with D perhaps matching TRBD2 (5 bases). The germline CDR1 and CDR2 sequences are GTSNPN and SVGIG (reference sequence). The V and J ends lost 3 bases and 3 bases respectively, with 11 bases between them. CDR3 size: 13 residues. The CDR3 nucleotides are TGTGCCTGGAGACTAGTCGGAAAAGAGACCCAGTACTTC. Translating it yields CAWRLVGKETQYF.

DNA of the CDR3: TGCGCCAGCAGCGCCGGACTAGCAGCCAGCGGCACAGATACGCAGTATTTT. Translating gives CASSAGLAASGTDTQYF. The genes are TRBV5-1 and TRBJ2-3; 8 positions agree with TRBD2. The CDR3 consists of 17 residues. Germline trimming cut 4 bases from V and 1 base from J; bases unmatched to any gene: 11. Germline V gene data show CDR1 as SGHRS and CDR2 as YFSETQ.

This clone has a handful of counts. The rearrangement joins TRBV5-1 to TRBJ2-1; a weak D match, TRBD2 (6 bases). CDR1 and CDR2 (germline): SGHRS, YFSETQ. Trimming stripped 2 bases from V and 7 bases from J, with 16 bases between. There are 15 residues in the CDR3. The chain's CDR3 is CASSLGNRRGNEQFF. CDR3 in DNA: TGCGCCAGCAGCTTAGGGAACAGGAGGGGTAATGAGCAGTTCTTC.

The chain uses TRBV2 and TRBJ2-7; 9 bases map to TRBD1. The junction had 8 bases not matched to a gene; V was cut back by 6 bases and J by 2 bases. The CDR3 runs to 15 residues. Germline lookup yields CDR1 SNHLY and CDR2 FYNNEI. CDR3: CASRRPGQGAYEQYF. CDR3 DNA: TGTGCCAGCAGGCGACCGGGACAGGGAGCCTACGAGCAGTACTTC.

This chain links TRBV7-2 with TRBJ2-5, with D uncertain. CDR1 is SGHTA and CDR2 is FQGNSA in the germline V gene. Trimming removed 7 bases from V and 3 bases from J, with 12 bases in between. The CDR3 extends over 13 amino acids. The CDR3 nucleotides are TGTGCCAGCACCGCGAGTAGAGAAGAGACCCAGTACTTC. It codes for CASTASREETQYF.

Here the CDR3 reads CASSVGRGPGELFF. In DNA, the CDR3 is TGTGCCAGCAGCGTCGGAAGAGGGCCGGGGGAGCTGTTTTTT. The chain uses TRBV7-9 and TRBJ2-2; D is perhaps TRBD2 (5 bases). The CDR3 is 14 amino acids. V lost 5 bases to trimming and J lost 8 bases, with 15 bases between them. The germline CDR1 and CDR2 sequences are SEHNR and FQNEAQ (reference sequence).